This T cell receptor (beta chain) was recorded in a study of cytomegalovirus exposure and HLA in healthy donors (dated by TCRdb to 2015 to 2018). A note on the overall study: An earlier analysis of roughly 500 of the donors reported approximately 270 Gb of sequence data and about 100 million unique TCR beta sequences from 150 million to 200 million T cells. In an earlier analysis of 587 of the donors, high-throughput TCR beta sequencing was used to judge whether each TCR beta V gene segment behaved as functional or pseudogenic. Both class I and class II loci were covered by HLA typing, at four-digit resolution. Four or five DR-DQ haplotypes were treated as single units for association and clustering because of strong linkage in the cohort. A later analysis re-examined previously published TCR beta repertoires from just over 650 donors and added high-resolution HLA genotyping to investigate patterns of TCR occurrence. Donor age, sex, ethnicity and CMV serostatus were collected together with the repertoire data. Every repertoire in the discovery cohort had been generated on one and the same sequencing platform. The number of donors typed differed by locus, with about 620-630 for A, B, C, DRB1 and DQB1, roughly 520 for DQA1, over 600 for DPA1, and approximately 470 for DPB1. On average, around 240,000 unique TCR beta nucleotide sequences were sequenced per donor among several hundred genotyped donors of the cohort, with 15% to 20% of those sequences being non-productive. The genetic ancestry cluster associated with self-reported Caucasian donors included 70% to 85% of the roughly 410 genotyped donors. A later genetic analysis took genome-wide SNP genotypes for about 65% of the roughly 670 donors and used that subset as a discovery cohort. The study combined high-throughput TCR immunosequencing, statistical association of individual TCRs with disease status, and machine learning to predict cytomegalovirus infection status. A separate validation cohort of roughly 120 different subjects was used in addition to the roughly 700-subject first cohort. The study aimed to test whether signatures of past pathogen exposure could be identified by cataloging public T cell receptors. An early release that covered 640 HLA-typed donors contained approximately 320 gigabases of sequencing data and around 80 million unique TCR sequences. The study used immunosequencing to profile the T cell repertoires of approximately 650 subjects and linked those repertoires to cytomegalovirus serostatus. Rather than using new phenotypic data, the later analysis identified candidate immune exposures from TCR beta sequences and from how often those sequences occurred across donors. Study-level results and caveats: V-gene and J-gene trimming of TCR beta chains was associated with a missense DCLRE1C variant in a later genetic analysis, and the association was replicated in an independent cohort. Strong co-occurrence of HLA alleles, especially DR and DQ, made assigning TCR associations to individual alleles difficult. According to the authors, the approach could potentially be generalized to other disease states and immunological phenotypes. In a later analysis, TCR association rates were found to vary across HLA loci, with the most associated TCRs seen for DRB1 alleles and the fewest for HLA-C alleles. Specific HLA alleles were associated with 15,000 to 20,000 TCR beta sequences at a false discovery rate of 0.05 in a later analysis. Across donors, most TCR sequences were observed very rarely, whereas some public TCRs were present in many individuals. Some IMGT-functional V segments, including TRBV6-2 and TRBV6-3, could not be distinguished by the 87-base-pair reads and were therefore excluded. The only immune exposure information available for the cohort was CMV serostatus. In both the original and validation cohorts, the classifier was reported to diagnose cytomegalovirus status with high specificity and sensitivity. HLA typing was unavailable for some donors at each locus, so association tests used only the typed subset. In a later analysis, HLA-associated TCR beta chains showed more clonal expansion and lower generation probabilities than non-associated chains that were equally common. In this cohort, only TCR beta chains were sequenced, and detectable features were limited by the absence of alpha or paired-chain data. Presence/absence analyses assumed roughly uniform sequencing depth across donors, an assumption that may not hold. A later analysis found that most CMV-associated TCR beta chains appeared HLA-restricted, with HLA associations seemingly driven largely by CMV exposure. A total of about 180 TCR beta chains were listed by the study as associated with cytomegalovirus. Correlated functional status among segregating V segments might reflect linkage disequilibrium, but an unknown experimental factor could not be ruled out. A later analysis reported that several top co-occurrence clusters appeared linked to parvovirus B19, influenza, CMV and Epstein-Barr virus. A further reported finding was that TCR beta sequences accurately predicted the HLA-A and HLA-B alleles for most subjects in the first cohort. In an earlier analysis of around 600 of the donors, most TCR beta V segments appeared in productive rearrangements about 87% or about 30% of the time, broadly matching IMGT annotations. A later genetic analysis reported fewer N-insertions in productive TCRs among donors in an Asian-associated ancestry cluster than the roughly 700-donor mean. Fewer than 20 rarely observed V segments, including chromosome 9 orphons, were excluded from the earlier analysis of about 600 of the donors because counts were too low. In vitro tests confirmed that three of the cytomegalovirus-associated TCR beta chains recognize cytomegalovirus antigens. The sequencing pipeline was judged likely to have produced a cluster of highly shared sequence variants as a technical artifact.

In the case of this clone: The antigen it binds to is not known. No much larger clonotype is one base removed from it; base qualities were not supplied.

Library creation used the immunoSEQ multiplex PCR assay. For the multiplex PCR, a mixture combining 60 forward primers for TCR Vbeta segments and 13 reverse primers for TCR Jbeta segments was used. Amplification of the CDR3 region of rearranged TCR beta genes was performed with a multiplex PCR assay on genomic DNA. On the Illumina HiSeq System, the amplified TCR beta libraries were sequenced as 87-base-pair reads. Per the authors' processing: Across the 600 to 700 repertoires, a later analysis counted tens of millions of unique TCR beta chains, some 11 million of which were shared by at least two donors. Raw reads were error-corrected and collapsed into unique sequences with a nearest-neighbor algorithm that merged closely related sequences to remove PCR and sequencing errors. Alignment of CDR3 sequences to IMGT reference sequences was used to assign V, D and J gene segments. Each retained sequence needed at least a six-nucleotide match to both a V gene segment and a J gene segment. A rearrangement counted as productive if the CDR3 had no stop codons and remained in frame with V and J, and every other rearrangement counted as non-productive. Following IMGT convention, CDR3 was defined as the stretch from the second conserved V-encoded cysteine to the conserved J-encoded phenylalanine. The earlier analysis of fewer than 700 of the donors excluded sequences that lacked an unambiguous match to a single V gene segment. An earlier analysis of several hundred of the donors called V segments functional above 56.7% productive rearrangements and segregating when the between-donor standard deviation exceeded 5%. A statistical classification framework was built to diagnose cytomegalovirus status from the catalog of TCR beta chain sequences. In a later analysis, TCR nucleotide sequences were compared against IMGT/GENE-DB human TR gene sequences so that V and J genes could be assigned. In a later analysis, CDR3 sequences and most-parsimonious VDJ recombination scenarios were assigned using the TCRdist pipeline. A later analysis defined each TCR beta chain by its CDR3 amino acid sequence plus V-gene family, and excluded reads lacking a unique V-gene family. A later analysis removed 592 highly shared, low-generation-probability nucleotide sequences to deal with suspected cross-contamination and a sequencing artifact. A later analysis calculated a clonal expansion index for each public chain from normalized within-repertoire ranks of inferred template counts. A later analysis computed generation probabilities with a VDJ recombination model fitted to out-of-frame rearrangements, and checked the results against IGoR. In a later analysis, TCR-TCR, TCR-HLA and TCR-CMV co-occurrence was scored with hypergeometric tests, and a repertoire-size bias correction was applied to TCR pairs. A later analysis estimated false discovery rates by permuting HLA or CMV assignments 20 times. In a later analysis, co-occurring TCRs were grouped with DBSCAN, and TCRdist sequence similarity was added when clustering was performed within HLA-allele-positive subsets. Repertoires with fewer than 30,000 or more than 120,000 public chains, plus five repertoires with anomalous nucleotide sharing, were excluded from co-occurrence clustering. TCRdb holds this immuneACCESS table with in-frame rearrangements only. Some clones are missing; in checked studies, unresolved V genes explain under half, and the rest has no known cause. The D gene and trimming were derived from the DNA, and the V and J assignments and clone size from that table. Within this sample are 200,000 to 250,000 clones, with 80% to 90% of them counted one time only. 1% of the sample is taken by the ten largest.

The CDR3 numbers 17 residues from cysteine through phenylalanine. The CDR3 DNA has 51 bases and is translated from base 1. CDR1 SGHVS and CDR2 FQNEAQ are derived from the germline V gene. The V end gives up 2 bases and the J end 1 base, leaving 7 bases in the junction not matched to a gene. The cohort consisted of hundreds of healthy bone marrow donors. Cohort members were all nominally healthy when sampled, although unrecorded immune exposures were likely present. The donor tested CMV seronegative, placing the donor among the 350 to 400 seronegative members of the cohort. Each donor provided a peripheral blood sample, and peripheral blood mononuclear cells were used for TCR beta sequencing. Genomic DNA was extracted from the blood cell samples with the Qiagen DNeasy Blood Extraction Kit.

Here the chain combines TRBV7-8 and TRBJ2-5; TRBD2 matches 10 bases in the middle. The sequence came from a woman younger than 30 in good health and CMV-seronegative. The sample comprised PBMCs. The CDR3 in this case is CASSLSWTSGAQETQYF. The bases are TGTGCCAGCAGCTTATCCTGGACTAGCGGTGCCCAAGAGACCCAGTACTTC.